This T cell receptor (beta chain) was documented in a study of T cell repertoires in cytomegalovirus infection. As for the study in general: Indications of both CMV infection and matching HLA type were provided by public TCR beta signatures.

Concerning this clonotype itself: The target antigen is unknown.

Study results and limitations: The cumulative frequency of public TCR beta families distinguished individuals who carried CMV together with the relevant HLA. Clonotypes of TCR beta that were HLA-C-restricted and CMV-specific dominated the ex vivo response.

Germline V gene data show CDR1 as SGHVS and CDR2 as FQNEAQ. Deletions cut 2 bases from V and 4 bases from J, with 18 bases between. This CDR3 has 18 amino acids. From the reads, TCRdb called clonotypes with MiXCR, one entry per CDR3 protein. The sample yields about 530,000 distinct CDR3 sequences, less than 30% seen once. V and J are TRBV7-8 and TRBJ2-6, with a tentative D call TRBD1 (7 bases). The sample consisted of PBMCs. This clonotype originated in a human donor in good health (CMV status not recorded). Some clones in this sample may be carry-over from other donors' samples. The CDR3 sequence: CASSLNPRRGLGANVLTF. CDR3 nucleotide sequence: TGTGCCAGCAGCTTAAACCCTCGGAGGGGGCTAGGGGCCAACGTCCTGACTTTC.